This TCR beta chain was observed in a study of blood T cells in healthy people across ages. Using a J-beta primer mix together with a sample-barcoded 5' primer, a second PCR was run for about 6 to 11 cycles. TCRdb re-derived calls from the 5' RACE reads in MiXCR, one entry per CDR3 protein. The table includes approximately 1.5 million distinct CDR3 sequences, almost 35% detected once. Study-wide results and caveats: Roughly linear age-related decline in beta diversity appeared, significant by age about 40.

The CDR3 length is 14 residues. V shed 0 bases and J shed 1 base, with 7 bases lying between them. CDR1 is SGHTA and CDR2 is FQGTGA in the germline V gene. Concerning this clonotype: Its antigen is undetermined.

Healthy Caucasians from Russia aged about 6 to 90 served as donors. The sequence came from a woman younger than 45 in good health. V gene TRBV7-3 combines with J gene TRBJ2-7; D not certain. The sample was blood. The CDR3 loop is CASSLTPGSYEQYF. Written as DNA, the CDR3 is TGTGCCAGCAGCTTAACTCCGGGTTCCTACGAGCAGTACTTC.